These 22 T cell receptor beta chains originate from one sample sequenced in a study of blood T cell repertoires in COVID-19. Some clones are missing from TCRdb's copy, which holds only in-frame ones; the method was immunoSEQ multiplex PCR. The sample consists of about 160,000 clones, about 80% of them appearing once. Specimen: peripheral blood. The receptors here all came from a man aged 70-80 years with acute or convalescent COVID-19.

The chain combines TRBV9 with TRBJ2-1; tentative D call: TRBD2 (6 bases). Germline CDR1 and CDR2: SGDLS and YYNGEE. Trimming pared 4 bases from V and 4 bases from J, leaving 9 bases between. The CDR3 consists of 13 residues. This chain's CDR3 is CASSTGTYNEQFF. The CDR3 DNA sequence: TGTGCCAGCAGCACCGGGACTTACAATGAGCAGTTCTTC.

A few counts support this clone. The V and J genes are TRBV28 and TRBJ1-5; a weak D match, TRBD1 (5 bases). This CDR3 is built from 15 residues. The germline V and J ends were trimmed by 1 base and 7 bases, with 14 bases remaining between them. CDR1 and CDR2 (germline): MDHEN, SYDVKM. CDR3 residues: CASSLSQGAGQPQHF. The DNA of the CDR3 is TGTGCCAGCAGTTTATCGCAGGGCGCGGGGCAGCCCCAGCATTTT.

This clone was detected only once. This CDR3 is CASSFSGGTDTQYF. CDR3 coding DNA: TGTGCCAGCAGCTTTAGCGGGGGCACAGATACGCAGTATTTT. The chain couples TRBV7-9 to TRBJ2-3; TRBD2 matches 8 bases. CDR1 is SEHNR and CDR2 is FQNEAQ in the germline V gene (reference sequence). V lost 3 bases and J lost 1; bases outside the gene matches: 0. This CDR3 contains 14 residues.

The chain carries TRBV28 and TRBJ2-7, with TRBD1 matching 12 bases. The V gene end was trimmed by 6 bases and the J gene end by 7 bases; junction bases not matched to a gene: 13. The CDR3 runs 16 residues. Per germline, CDR1 MDHEN and CDR2 SYDVKM. CDR3 in DNA: TGTGCCAGCAGATGGTCCGGGACAGGGGGCGGGAGTGAGCAGTACTTC. Its protein product is CASRWSGTGGGSEQYF.

The chain couples TRBV28 to TRBJ1-2, with D hard to call. Trimming pared 3 bases from V and 2 bases from J, leaving 7 bases between. Germline CDR1 MDHEN, CDR2 SYDVKM. There are 13 residues in the CDR3. The CDR3 region has the DNA TGTGCCAGCAGTTTTGGCGGCAACTATGGCTACACCTTC. This gives the protein CASSFGGNYGYTF.

The chain combines TRBV7-9 with TRBJ1-3; no clear D. The CDR3 runs to 13 residues. V dropped 5 bases and J dropped 10 bases, with 15 bases sitting between them. Germline-derived CDR1 and CDR2 are SEHNR and FQNEAQ (reference sequence). The CDR3 coding sequence is TGTGCCAGCAGCCCCGAGGACTCAACTACCATATATTTT. Amino acids: CASSPEDSTTIYF.

The rearrangement joins TRBV27 to TRBJ2-7; D unresolved. This CDR3 contains 14 residues. V lost 4 bases and J lost 0, with 10 bases in between. In germline, CDR1 is MNHEY, CDR2 SMNVEV (reference sequence). This CDR3 is CASSSTESSYEQYF. The CDR3, as DNA: TGTGCCAGCAGTTCCACAGAGAGCTCCTACGAGCAGTACTTC.

The rearrangement uses TRBV21-1 and TRBJ1-5; the table's D call, TRBD1, has no DNA check behind it. TRBV21-1 is a pseudogene. CDR3 length equals 16 residues. The CDR3 region is CASSKVPGQLHQPQHF. CDR3 nucleotides: TGTGCCAGCAGCAAAGTACCGGGACAGCTACATCAGCCCCAGCATTTT.

The CDR3 DNA is TGTGCCAGCAGTTTCCCCTTGTTCTACGAGCAGTACTTC. Protein sequence: CASSFPLFYEQYF. The chain couples TRBV28 to TRBJ2-7; no firm D call. This CDR3 is built from 13 residues. Germline CDR1 and CDR2: MDHEN and SYDVKM. V gave up 3 bases and J gave up 3 bases, with 9 bases separating them. Combining the CDR3 with reference TRBV28 and TRBJ2-7 gives the whole variable domain DVKVTQSSRYLVKRTGEKVFLECVQDMDHENMFWYRQDPGLGLRLIYFSYDVKMKEKGDIPEGYSVSREKKERFSLILESASTNQTSMYLCASSFPLFYEQYFGPGTRLTVT.

The chain employs TRBV28 and TRBJ2-3; 8 bases line up with TRBD1. Germline CDR1 and CDR2: MDHEN and SYDVKM. CDR3 size: 15 residues. J lost 4 bases, V lost 7 bases, and 10 bases had no gene match. CDR3 nucleotide sequence: TGTGCCAGCAAATTGACAGGGGCAGGGGCAGATACGCAGTATTTT. Protein sequence: CASKLTGAGADTQYF.

The V gene is TRBV9, the J gene TRBJ2-2, with D unclear. The CDR3 spans 12 residues. The germline V gene has CDR1 SGDLS and CDR2 YYNGEE. Trimming stripped 4 bases from V and 7 bases from J, with 8 bases between. CDR3 protein: CASSPRIGELFF. CDR3 DNA sequence: TGTGCCAGCAGCCCCCGTATCGGGGAGCTGTTTTTT.

This clone has a handful of counts. V is TRBV15 and J is TRBJ1-5, with 9 bases that match TRBD1. The germline CDR1 and CDR2 sequences are LNHNV and YYDKDF (reference sequence). The V gene end was trimmed by 4 bases and the J gene end by 6 bases; junction bases not matched to a gene: 10. The CDR3 spans 16 residues. The CDR3 region is CATSMIPGQGIQPQHF. For the CDR3, the DNA is TGTGCCACCAGCATGATCCCGGGACAGGGAATTCAGCCCCAGCATTTT.

The V and J genes are TRBV5-4 and TRBJ2-1, with 8 bases fitting TRBD2. The CDR3 consists of 18 residues. J gave up 6 bases and V 5 bases, and 19 bases lay outside the gene matches. Germline lookup yields CDR1 SGHNT and CDR2 YYREEE (reference sequence). The CDR3 DNA follows: TGTGCCAGCAGTCCGGCTCGGTCTCGGGGGGGAGGCTTCAATGAGCAGTTCTTC. Translation gives CASSPARSRGGGFNEQFF.

This chain uses TRBV24-1 with TRBJ2-2, with D perhaps matching TRBD1 (6 bases). This CDR3 comprises 15 residues. Trimming took 10 bases from V and 0 from J, leaving 14 bases between them. In germline, CDR1 is KGHDR, CDR2 SFDVKD. The CDR3 DNA reads TGTGCCACGTGTGCCGGGACAACGAACACCGGGGAGCTGTTTTTT. Protein: CATCAGTTNTGELFF.

V is TRBV7-8 and J is TRBJ2-1; TRBD1 agrees at 7 bases. This CDR3 comprises 17 residues. V lost 4 bases to trimming and J lost 5 bases; unmatched junction nucleotides: 14. Germline V gives CDR1 SGHVS, CDR2 FQNEAQ. The CDR3 DNA sequence: TGTGCCAGCAGCTCCCCGAGGGTTAGCAGGGGGAACAATGAGCAGTTCTTC. Its protein product is CASSSPRVSRGNNEQFF.

Concerning this clone itself: In the same sample, other DNA sequences code for this CDR3. The J gene is TRBJ1-5, the V gene TRBV2; 8 bases match TRBD1. Trimming took 8 bases from V and 0 from J; bases not matched to a gene: 3. CDR1 is SNHLY, CDR2 FYNNEI, per germline. CDR3 size: 14 residues. For the CDR3, the DNA is TGTGCCAGCCGACAGGGGAATAGCAATCAGCCCCAGCATTTT. Translation: CASRQGNSNQPQHF.

The V and J genes are TRBV19 and TRBJ1-2; D remains ambiguous. Trimming stripped 5 bases from V and 0 bases from J, with 13 bases between. The CDR3 loop spans 15 amino acids. Per the germline V gene, CDR1 is LNHDA and CDR2 is SQIVND (reference sequence). Written as DNA, the CDR3 is TGTGCCAGTAGTTCCCGCAGTCTCTCTAACTATGGCTACACCTTC. Protein product: CASSSRSLSNYGYTF.

The DNA for the CDR3 is TGCAGCGTAAGACAGGCGAACTACGAGCAGTACTTC. It is translated as CSVRQANYEQYF. J is TRBJ2-7 and V is TRBV29-1; perhaps TRBD1 as D (6 bases). V lost 6 bases, J lost 3 bases, and 12 bases lay in between. This CDR3 has 12 residues. Germline V gene sequence: CDR1 SQVTM, CDR2 ANQGSEA.

The sample holds one count of this clone. The chain uses TRBV7-9 and TRBJ2-7, with 7 positions matching TRBD1. Trimming removed 1 base from V and 5 bases from J; junction bases left unmatched: 8. Germline loops: CDR1 SEHNR, CDR2 FQNEAQ (reference sequence). CDR3 length equals 15 residues. This chain's CDR3 is CASSLVIGGFNEQYF. The CDR3 DNA reads TGTGCCAGCAGCTTAGTGATAGGGGGCTTCAACGAGCAGTACTTC.

The J gene is TRBJ2-2, the V gene TRBV5-1; 9 bases align to TRBD2. The trim removed 3 bases at V and 9 bases at J, leaving 18 bases unmatched. Germline V gene lookup returns CDR1 SGHRS and CDR2 YFSETQ. The CDR3 is 18 amino acids. In nucleotides, the CDR3 is TGCGCCAGCAGCTCCATTGATGGGGGGACTAGCCGGAGGTGGGAGCTGTTTTTT. This codes for CASSSIDGGTSRRWELFF. Together with reference TRBV5-1 and TRBJ2-2, the CDR3 gives the full variable domain: KAGVTQTPRYLIKTRGQQVTLSCSPISGHRSVSWYQQTPGQGLQFLFEYFSETQRNKGNFPGRFSGRQFSNSRSEMNVSTLELGDSALYLCASSSIDGGTSRRWELFFGEGSRLTVL.

This clone was found a few times. This chain's CDR3 is CASSLVRGHGELFF. The CDR3, as DNA: TGTGCCAGCAGCTTAGTAAGGGGTCACGGGGAGCTGTTTTTT. The V and J genes are TRBV7-2 and TRBJ2-2; tentative D call: TRBD1 (5 bases). Germline loops: CDR1 SGHTA, CDR2 FQGNSA. Trimming removed 1 base from V and 7 bases from J, with 10 bases in between. The CDR3 covers 14 residues.

The CDR3 DNA follows: TGTGCCAGCAGTCAAGCGGGAGGTGGGTACAATGAGCAGTTCTTC. Translated, it gives CASSQAGGGYNEQFF. The rearrangement joins TRBV28 to TRBJ2-1; 9 nucleotides match TRBD2. The V and J ends lost 5 bases and 4 bases, in that order; junction bases with no gene match: 6. The CDR3 has 15 residues. In germline, CDR1 is MDHEN, CDR2 SYDVKM.